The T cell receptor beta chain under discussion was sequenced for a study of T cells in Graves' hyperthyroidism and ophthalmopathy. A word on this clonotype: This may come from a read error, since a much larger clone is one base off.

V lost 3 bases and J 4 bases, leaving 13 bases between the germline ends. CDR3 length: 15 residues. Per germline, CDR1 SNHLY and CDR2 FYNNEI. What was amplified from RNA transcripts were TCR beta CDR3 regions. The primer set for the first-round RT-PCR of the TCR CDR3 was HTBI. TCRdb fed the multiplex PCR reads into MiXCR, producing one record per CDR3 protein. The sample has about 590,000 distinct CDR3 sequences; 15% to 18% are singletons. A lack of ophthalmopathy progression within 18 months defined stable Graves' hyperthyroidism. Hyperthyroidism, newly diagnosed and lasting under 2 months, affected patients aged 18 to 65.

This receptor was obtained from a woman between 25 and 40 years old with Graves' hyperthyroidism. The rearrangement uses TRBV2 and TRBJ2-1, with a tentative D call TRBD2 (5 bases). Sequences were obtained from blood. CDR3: CASSEGIALYNEQFF. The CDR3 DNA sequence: TGTGCCAGCAGTGAGGGGATAGCGTTATACAATGAGCAGTTCTTC.